This passage covers 11 T cell receptor beta chains from one sample sequenced in a study of blood T cell repertoires in COVID-19. This table comes from immunoSEQ multiplex PCR, and its TCRdb copy is limited to in-frame clones, with some not included. The data hold 400,000 to 550,000 clones, with about 85% observed a single time. The sample was PBMCs or T cells enriched from blood (not recorded which). The receptors stem from a woman aged 18-29 years with acute COVID-19.

Of note for this clone: This sample includes further DNA sequences coding for the same CDR3. The V and J genes are TRBV2 and TRBJ1-5, with D possibly TRBD1 on 5 matching bases. V was trimmed by 5 bases and J by 6 bases, leaving 8 bases between them. This CDR3 spans 12 amino acids. CDR1 and CDR2 (germline): SNHLY, FYNNEI. CDR3 bases: TGTGCCAGCAGTCCGGGGGTTCAGCCCCAGCATTTT. Translating gives CASSPGVQPQHF.

The chain joins TRBV10-2 to TRBJ2-2; weak D call: TRBD1 (5 bases). Germline V lookup: CDR1 WSHSY, CDR2 SAAADI. The CDR3 is 14 residues long. Trimming removed 10 bases at V and 7 bases at J, with 19 bases between. CDR3 nucleotides: TGCGCCACTACTCTGGTCAGGGCAAGCGGGGAGCTGTTTTTT. It codes for CATTLVRASGELFF.

The CDR3 DNA is TGCGCCAGCAGCCCGGGACAATTCGGAAACACCATATATTTT. Its protein is CASSPGQFGNTIYF. V usage is TRBV5-1 and J usage is TRBJ1-3; possibly TRBD1 for D (6 bases). Per germline, CDR1 SGHRS and CDR2 YFSETQ. The ends were cut back, 4 bases at V and 4 bases at J, with 12 bases in the middle. The CDR3 runs to 14 residues. The full variable domain, completed using reference TRBV5-1 and TRBJ1-3, is KAGVTQTPRYLIKTRGQQVTLSCSPISGHRSVSWYQQTPGQGLQFLFEYFSETQRNKGNFPGRFSGRQFSNSRSEMNVSTLELGDSALYLCASSPGQFGNTIYFGEGSWLTVV.

The rearrangement uses TRBV6-1 and TRBJ1-2; weak D call: TRBD1 (6 bases). This CDR3 comprises 16 residues. The V gene's germline CDR1 is MNHNS and CDR2 SASEGT. V lost 2 bases and J lost 1, with 14 bases in between. The CDR3 sequence: CASSEKGTYYNYGYTF. The DNA of the CDR3 is TGTGCCAGCAGTGAAAAGGGGACATACTATAACTATGGCTACACCTTC.

The chain joins TRBV25-1 to TRBJ1-5, with D hard to call. This CDR3 spans 15 amino acids. V gave up 3 bases and J gave up 4 bases, with 13 bases separating them. CDR1 and CDR2 (germline): MGHDK, SYGVNS. CDR3 sequence: CASSEEGGSNQPQHF. Written as DNA, the CDR3 is TGTGCCAGCAGTGAGGAGGGAGGTAGTAATCAGCCCCAGCATTTT.

This clone is a singleton in its sample. This chain connects TRBV7-3 to TRBJ2-3; D is undetermined. CDR1 is SGHTA and CDR2 is FQGTGA in the germline V gene. The CDR3 runs to 15 residues. Between the trimmed V and J ends, which lost 1 base and 0 bases, there was a span of 8 bases. The CDR3 is CASSLSQSSTDTQYF. The CDR3 DNA sequence: TGTGCCAGCAGCTTAAGTCAATCAAGCACAGATACGCAGTATTTT.

The V and J genes are TRBV19 and TRBJ1-6, with unresolved D. Germline CDR1 is LNHDA and CDR2 is SQIVND (reference sequence). Trimming took off 6 bases at V and 0 bases at J, with 12 bases between the two ends. This CDR3 has 16 amino acids. CDR3 in amino acids: CASSARESSYNSPLHF. The CDR3 DNA reads as TGTGCCAGTAGCGCAAGAGAAAGCTCCTATAATTCACCCCTCCACTTT.

The J gene is TRBJ2-7, the V gene TRBV6-4; weak D call: TRBD1 (5 bases). The CDR3 loop spans 12 amino acids. Germline V CDR1 and CDR2: MRHNA, SNTAGT. The V gene lost 6 bases and the J gene lost 3 bases, with 9 bases spanning the gap. For the CDR3, the DNA is TGTGCCAGCAGAAAAGACAGCTACGAGCAGTACTTC. It specifies CASRKDSYEQYF.

The sample holds a few counts of this clone. This chain links TRBV5-1 with TRBJ1-6; unclear D gene. The CDR3 length is 16 residues. The germline gives CDR1 SGHRS, CDR2 YFSETQ. The germline V and J ends were trimmed by 0 bases and 0 bases, with 7 bases remaining between them. CDR3 DNA sequence: TGCGCCAGCAGCTTGGAAGGGAGCTCCTATAATTCACCCCTCCACTTT. Its protein product is CASSLEGSSYNSPLHF.

The V gene is TRBV7-6, the J gene TRBJ2-2; the D gene is possibly TRBD1 (5 bases). Trimming took 2 bases from V and 7 from J, leaving 8 bases between them. Germline V gene data show CDR1 as SGHVS and CDR2 as FNYEAQ. The CDR3 length is 13 residues. The CDR3 loop reads CASSLLQDGELFF. CDR3 nucleotides: TGTGCCAGCAGCTTATTACAGGACGGGGAGCTGTTTTTT.

This rearrangement joins TRBV13 to TRBJ2-7; the D gene is possibly TRBD1 (5 bases). Germline V gene data show CDR1 as PRHDT and CDR2 as FYEKMQ (reference sequence). This CDR3 has 14 residues. V lost 8 bases and J 3 bases, leaving 17 bases between the germline ends. The CDR3 DNA is TGTGCCAGCGCGCTAGGACGTAGGGGCTACGAGCAGTACTTC. Translated: CASALGRRGYEQYF.